Described below is a single TCR beta chain sequence and its context. These data are taken from a study of memory CD4+ T cells and cytomegalovirus serostatus. The sort gate was single viable CD3+CD4+CD8-CD45RO+ cells for memory CD4+ T cells. The assay was immunoSEQ multiplex PCR, and TCRdb's table has in-frame clones only and misses some. The sample carries under 65,000 clones, around four fifths recorded once. The sample comprised memory CD4+ T cells from blood. The TCR sequence derives from an adult in good health and CMV-seronegative.

The DNA for the CDR3 is TGTGCCAGCAGTGAAGGCAGGAGTAATCAGCCCCAGCATTTT. This translates into CASSEGRSNQPQHF. The J gene is TRBJ1-5, the V gene TRBV6-1; D remains ambiguous. Trimming left V 1 base short and J 4 bases short, with 8 bases between. Germline lookup yields CDR1 MNHNS and CDR2 SASEGT. The CDR3 covers 14 residues.